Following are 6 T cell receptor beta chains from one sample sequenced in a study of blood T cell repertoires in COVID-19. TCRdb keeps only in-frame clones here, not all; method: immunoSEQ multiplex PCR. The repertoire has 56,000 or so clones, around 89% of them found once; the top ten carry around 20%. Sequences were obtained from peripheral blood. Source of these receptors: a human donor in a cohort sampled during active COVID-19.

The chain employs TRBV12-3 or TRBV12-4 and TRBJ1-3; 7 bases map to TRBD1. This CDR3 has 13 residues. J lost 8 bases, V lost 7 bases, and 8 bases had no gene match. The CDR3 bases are TGTGCCAGCAAGTCGGCAGGGGGACACACCATATATTTT. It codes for CASKSAGGHTIYF.

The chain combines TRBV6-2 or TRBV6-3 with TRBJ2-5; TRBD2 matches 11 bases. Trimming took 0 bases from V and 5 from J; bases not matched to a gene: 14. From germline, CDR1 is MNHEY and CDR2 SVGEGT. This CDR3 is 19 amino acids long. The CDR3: CASSYSISGSGGAWETQYF. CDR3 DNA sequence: TGTGCCAGCAGTTACTCGATAAGTGGTAGCGGGGGGGCCTGGGAGACCCAGTACTTC.

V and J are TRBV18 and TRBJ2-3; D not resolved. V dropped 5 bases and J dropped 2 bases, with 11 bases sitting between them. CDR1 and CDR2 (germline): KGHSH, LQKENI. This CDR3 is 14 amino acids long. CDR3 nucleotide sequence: TGTGCCAGCTCAGTCCTCCCCTCCACAGATACGCAGTATTTT. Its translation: CASSVLPSTDTQYF.

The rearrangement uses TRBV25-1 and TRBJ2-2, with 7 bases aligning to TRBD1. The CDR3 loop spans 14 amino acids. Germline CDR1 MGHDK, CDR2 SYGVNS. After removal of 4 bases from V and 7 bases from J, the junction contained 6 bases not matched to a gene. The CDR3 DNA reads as TGTGCCAGCAGTGGGGGCCCAGGGGGCGGGGAGCTGTTTTTT. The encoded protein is CASSGGPGGGELFF.

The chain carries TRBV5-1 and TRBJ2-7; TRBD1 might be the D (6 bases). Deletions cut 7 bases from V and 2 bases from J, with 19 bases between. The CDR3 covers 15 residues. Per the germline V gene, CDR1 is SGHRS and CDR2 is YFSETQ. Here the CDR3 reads CASGPTAGDTYEQYF. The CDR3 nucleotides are TGCGCCAGCGGGCCTACGGCCGGGGACACCTACGAGCAGTACTTC.

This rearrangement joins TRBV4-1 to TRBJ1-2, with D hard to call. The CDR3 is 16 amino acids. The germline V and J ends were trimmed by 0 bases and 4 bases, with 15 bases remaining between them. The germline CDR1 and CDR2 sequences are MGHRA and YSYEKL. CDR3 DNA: TGCGCCAGCAGCCAAGATTGGGTTGGTCGGGTCTATGGCTACACCTTC. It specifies CASSQDWVGRVYGYTF.